This TCR beta chain was identified in a study of CD8 T cells in Susac syndrome. Notes on the study in general: It was acknowledged by the study that relatively few individuals were included in its TCR sequencing and HLA analysis.

About this clonotype: Its cognate antigen is unknown.

Random hexamers served to reverse transcribe roughly 0.45 to 1 ug RNA. One entry per CDR3 protein results from TCRdb running MiXCR on the immunoSEQ multiplex PCR reads. The data contain over 350,000 distinct CDR3 sequences, 75% to 90% of them singletons. Trimming took 7 bases from V and 2 from J, leaving 12 bases between them. Germline lookup yields CDR1 SEHNR and CDR2 FQNEAQ (reference sequence). This CDR3 is built from 13 residues. V is TRBV7-9 and J is TRBJ2-7; D unclear. The clonotype comes from a human donor with multiple sclerosis. Sequencing was done on a sample of CD8+ T cells from PBMCs. CDR3 DNA sequence: TGTGCCAGCAATAGTGGCAGCACCTACGAGCAGTACTTC. As protein: CASNSGSTYEQYF.